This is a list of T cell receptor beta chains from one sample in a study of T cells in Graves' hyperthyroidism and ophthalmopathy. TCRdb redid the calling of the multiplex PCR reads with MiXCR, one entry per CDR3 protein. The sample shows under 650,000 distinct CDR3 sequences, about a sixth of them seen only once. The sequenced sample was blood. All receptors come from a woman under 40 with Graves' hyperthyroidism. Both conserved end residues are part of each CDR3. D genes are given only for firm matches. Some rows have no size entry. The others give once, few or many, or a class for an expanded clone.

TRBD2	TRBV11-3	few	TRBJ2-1	TGTGCCAGCAGCATTAGCGGGGTTACCTACAATGAGCAGTTCTTC	CASSISGVTYNEQFF
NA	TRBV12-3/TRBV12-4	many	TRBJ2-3	TGTGCCAGCAGCGATACCCGGGAAACAGATACGCAGTATTTT	CASSDTRETDTQYF
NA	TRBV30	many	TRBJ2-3	TGTGCCTGGAGTGTTGGCAGGCTCACAGATACGCAGTATTTT	CAWSVGRLTDTQYF
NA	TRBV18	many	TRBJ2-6	TGTGCCAGCTCACCGGGGGAGTCTGGGGCCAACGTCCTGACTTTC	CASSPGESGANVLTF
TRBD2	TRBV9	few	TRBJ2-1	TGTGCCAGCAGCCTCACCGGGACTAGCTTCTCTGAGCAGTTCTTC	CASSLTGTSFSEQFF
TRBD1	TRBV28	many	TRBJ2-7	TGTGCCAGCAGTTCCGCGGACAGGGGGGGTTACTACGAGCAGTACTTC	CASSSADRGGYYEQYF
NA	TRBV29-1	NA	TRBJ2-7	TGCAGCGTCTATGACGGTAGGCTATACGAGCAGTACTTC	CSVYDGRLYEQYF
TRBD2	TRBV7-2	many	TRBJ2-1	TGTGCCAGCAGCTTAGTGGCTAGCGGAGACAATGAGCAGTTCTTC	CASSLVASGDNEQFF
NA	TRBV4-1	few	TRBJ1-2	TGCGCCAGCAGCCAAGATTTGACCAGGAACTATGGCCACACCTTC	CASSQDLTRNYGHTF
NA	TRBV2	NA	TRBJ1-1	TGTGCCAGCAGTGCCAGGAGTCAGGGAGCGTTTAGCACTGAAGCTTTCTTT	CASSARSQGAFSTEAFF
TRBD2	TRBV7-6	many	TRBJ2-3	TGTGCCAGCAGCTTAGTTCCTAGCGGGAGCACAGATACGCAGTATTTT	CASSLVPSGSTDTQYF
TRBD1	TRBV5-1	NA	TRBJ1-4	TGCGCCAGCAGGCGGGACAGCACTAATGAAAAACTGTTTTTT	CASRRDSTNEKLFF
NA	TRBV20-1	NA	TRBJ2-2	TGCAGTGCTAGATCCTACGGACTCCGCCGGGAGCTGTTTTTT	CSARSYGLRRELFF